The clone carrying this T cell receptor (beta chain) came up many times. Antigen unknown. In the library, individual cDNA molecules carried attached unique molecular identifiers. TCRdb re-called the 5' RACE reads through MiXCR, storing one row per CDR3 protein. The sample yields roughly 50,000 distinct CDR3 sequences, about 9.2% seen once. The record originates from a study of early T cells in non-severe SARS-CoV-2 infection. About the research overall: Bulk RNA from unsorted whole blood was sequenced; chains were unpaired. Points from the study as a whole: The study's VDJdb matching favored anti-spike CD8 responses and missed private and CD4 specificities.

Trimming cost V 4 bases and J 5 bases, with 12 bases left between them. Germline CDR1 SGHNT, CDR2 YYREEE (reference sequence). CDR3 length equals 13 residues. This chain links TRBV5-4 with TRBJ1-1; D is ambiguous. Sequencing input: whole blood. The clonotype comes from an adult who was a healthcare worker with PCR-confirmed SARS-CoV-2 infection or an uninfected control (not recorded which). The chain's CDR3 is CASSPTPGTEAFF. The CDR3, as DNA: TGTGCCAGCAGCCCGACCCCTGGGACTGAAGCTTTCTTT.